The clone carrying this TCR beta chain was observed many times. Its antigen is unidentified. The data belong to a study of T cells in Graves' hyperthyroidism and ophthalmopathy. General study points: Appearing also in blood were most of the thyroid clonotypes expanded above 0.001.

Stable hyperthyroidism: no ophthalmopathy progression over 18 months of follow-up. From RNA transcripts, TCR beta CDR3 regions were amplified. HTBI primers were employed in a first-round RT-PCR of the TCR CDR3. MiXCR, run by TCRdb on the multiplex PCR reads, gives a single entry per CDR3 protein. Altogether some 460,000 distinct CDR3 sequences are present, around 14% being singletons, with the ten largest covering 13% to 15%. Material: blood. This TCR came from a woman under 30 with Graves' hyperthyroidism.

The CDR3 spells CASESQGGGNSPLHF. The CDR3 nucleotides read TGTGCCAGCGAAAGCCAGGGGGGTGGTAATTCACCCCTCCACTTT. The chain joins TRBV6-1 to TRBJ1-6, with 7 bases lining up with TRBD1. The CDR3 length is 15 residues. Looked up from germline, CDR1 is MNHNS and CDR2 is SASEGT. J lost 6 bases, V lost 8 bases, and 10 bases had no gene match.